These 21 T cell receptor beta chains were all obtained from the same sample, sequenced in a study of blood T cell repertoires in COVID-19. Assay: immunoSEQ multiplex PCR; the TCRdb copy retains only in-frame clones and omits some. The table includes 99,000 or so clones, roughly four fifths detected once. The sequencing input was peripheral blood. Receptors were obtained from a woman aged 80 or over with active or convalescent COVID-19.

This chain joins TRBV23-1 and TRBJ2-6, with D maybe TRBD1 (6 bases). TRBV23-1 is treated as an ORF (open reading frame) with a function not yet certain. The germline V and J ends were trimmed by 9 bases and 9 bases, with 12 bases remaining between them. The CDR3 consists of 12 residues. For the CDR3, the DNA is TGCGCCAGGGACTTGGACAGCAACGTCCTGACTTTC. Encoded protein: CARDLDSNVLTF.

The rearrangement links TRBV2 to TRBJ2-7; tentative D call: TRBD1 (6 bases). Trimming took 3 bases from V and 3 from J, leaving 15 bases between them. The CDR3 runs 15 residues. Germline V lookup: CDR1 SNHLY, CDR2 FYNNEI. CDR3 in amino acids: CASSERAGENYEQYF. CDR3 DNA: TGTGCCAGCAGTGAGAGGGCAGGGGAGAACTACGAGCAGTACTTC.

The genes are TRBV18 and TRBJ2-7, with 7 bases aligning to TRBD1. The germline V gene has CDR1 KGHSH and CDR2 LQKENI. This CDR3 region has 14 residues. V gave up 2 bases and J gave up 4 bases; unmatched junction bases: 5. The chain's CDR3 is CASSPDRASYEQYF. The CDR3 coding sequence is TGTGCCAGCTCACCAGACAGGGCTTCTTACGAGCAGTACTTC.

The chain recombines TRBV7-8 with TRBJ1-1, with D unclear. The CDR3 has 12 amino acids. Germline lookup yields CDR1 SGHVS and CDR2 FQNEAQ. The V gene lost 5 bases and the J gene lost 2 bases, with 6 bases spanning the gap. The CDR3 DNA reads TGTGCCAGCAGCCGTTTAAACACTGAAGCTTTCTTT. This codes for CASSRLNTEAFF.

V and J are TRBV30 and TRBJ1-1, with a tentative D call TRBD1 (5 bases). The length of the CDR3 is 13 residues. CDR1 and CDR2 (germline): GTSNPN, SVGIG (reference sequence). The V end was cut by 4 bases, the J end by 10 bases, with 19 bases between. The CDR3 here is CAWTGRATEGAFF. CDR3 in DNA: TGTGCCTGGACGGGCAGGGCCACCGAAGGAGCTTTCTTT.

This clone was counted once. This chain connects TRBV5-1 to TRBJ2-3; D is perhaps TRBD2 (6 bases). Trimming removed 8 bases at V and 2 bases at J, with 15 bases between. The CDR3 is 14 residues long. Germline assignment: CDR1 SGHRS and CDR2 YFSETQ. The CDR3 nucleotides read TGCGCCAGTTTCTCGGGACTTGCCACAGATACGCAGTATTTT. This codes for CASFSGLATDTQYF. The complete variable domain, with remaining parts taken from reference TRBV5-1 and TRBJ2-3, reads KAGVTQTPRYLIKTRGQQVTLSCSPISGHRSVSWYQQTPGQGLQFLFEYFSETQRNKGNFPGRFSGRQFSNSRSEMNVSTLELGDSALYLCASFSGLATDTQYFGPGTRLTVL.

This clone appeared once. This chain links TRBV13 with TRBJ1-1; D is perhaps TRBD1 (6 bases). Germline CDR1 reads PRHDT; CDR2 reads FYEKMQ (reference sequence). This CDR3 has 8 amino acids. Trimming removed 8 bases from V and 14 bases from J, with 9 bases in between. CDR3 sequence (DNA): TGTGCCAGCGAGGGGGAATTCTTT. Protein: CASEGEFF. The variable domain in full, completed from reference TRBV13 and TRBJ1-1, reads AAGVIQSPRHLIKEKRETATLKCYPIPRHDTVYWYQQGPGQDPQFLISFYEKMQSDKGSIPDRFSAQQFSDYHSELNMSSLELGDSALYFCASEGEFFGQGTRLTVV.

The chain is built from TRBV15 and TRBJ1-2; D is ambiguous. This CDR3 spans 13 amino acids. Germline lookup yields CDR1 LNHNV and CDR2 YYDKDF (reference sequence). Deletions cut 0 bases from V and 5 bases from J, with 7 bases between. CDR3 sequence reads: CATSRDGGYGYTF. The CDR3 bases are TGTGCCACCAGCAGAGACGGAGGGTATGGCTACACCTTC.

The chain has TRBV6-1 and TRBJ1-3; D gene unclear. Per germline, CDR1 MNHNS and CDR2 SASEGT. This CDR3 contains 13 residues. Trimming cost V 2 bases and J 2 bases, with 4 bases left between them. The CDR3, as DNA: TGTGCCAGCAGTGAACAGACTGGAAACACCATATATTTT. This gives the protein CASSEQTGNTIYF.

CDR3 amino acids: CASSTPSGRPETQYF. The CDR3 nucleotides are TGTGCCAGTAGTACTCCTAGCGGGAGACCGGAGACCCAGTACTTC. The chain has TRBV19 and TRBJ2-5; TRBD2 matches 10 bases. The CDR3 runs 15 residues. V lost 4 bases and J lost 5; bases outside the gene matches: 7. CDR1 is LNHDA and CDR2 is SQIVND in the germline V gene (reference sequence).

The chain is built from TRBV28 and TRBJ1-1; a weak D match, TRBD1 (6 bases). CDR1 and CDR2 (germline): MDHEN, SYDVKM. V gave up 4 bases and J gave up 6 bases, with 15 bases separating them. The CDR3 totals 14 residues. CDR3 amino acids: CASSSSGARPEAFF. Here the CDR3 DNA reads TGTGCCAGCAGTTCGTCAGGGGCCAGGCCTGAAGCTTTCTTT.

V gene TRBV28 combines with J gene TRBJ1-1; no reliable D call. With 5 bases removed from V and 1 base from J, the gap between germline ends came to 17 bases. Per the germline V gene, CDR1 is MDHEN and CDR2 is SYDVKM. There are 16 residues in the CDR3. The CDR3 here is CASSPQQSHRNTEAFF. CDR3 sequence (DNA): TGTGCCAGCAGTCCACAACAGTCTCACAGGAACACTGAAGCTTTCTTT.

V usage is TRBV28 and J usage is TRBJ1-2; the D gene is possibly TRBD1 (5 bases). V lost 7 bases, J lost 2 bases, and 14 bases lay in between. The germline CDR1 and CDR2 sequences are MDHEN and SYDVKM. The CDR3 runs 14 residues. In DNA, the CDR3 is TGTGCCAGCAAAATCCGGACAAGCAACTATGGCTACACCTTC. Amino acid sequence: CASKIRTSNYGYTF.

The chain joins TRBV20-1 to TRBJ1-1, with 8 nucleotides matching TRBD1. J was trimmed by 5 bases and V by 3 bases; bases with no gene match: 8. The CDR3 has 14 residues. In germline, CDR1 is DFQATT, CDR2 SNEGSKA (reference sequence). In DNA form, the CDR3 reads TGCAGTGCTAGTAATCAGGGGGCGAGGACTGAAGCTTTCTTT. Translation: CSASNQGARTEAFF.

This clone has only a few counts. This rearrangement joins TRBV7-8 to TRBJ1-1; D call uncertain. V was trimmed by 4 bases and J by 1 base, leaving 7 bases between them. CDR3 size: 13 residues. The V gene's germline CDR1 is SGHVS and CDR2 FQNEAQ. DNA for the CDR3: TGTGCCAGCAGCTGGAGGGAGAACACTGAAGCTTTCTTT. Translation: CASSWRENTEAFF.

The chain recombines TRBV7-2 with TRBJ2-2, with TRBD1 identical over 8 bases. V lost 11 bases and J lost 7; bases outside the gene matches: 12. Germline V CDR1 and CDR2: SGHTA, FQGNSA. This CDR3 comprises 14 residues. CDR3: CADSSDRAVGELFF. In DNA form, the CDR3 reads TGTGCCGACTCATCGGACAGGGCTGTCGGGGAGCTGTTTTTT.

V and J are TRBV28 and TRBJ1-5; the D gene is possibly TRBD1 (5 bases). V was cut by 7 bases and J by 4 bases, with 11 bases left in between. This CDR3 region has 13 residues. Germline V gives CDR1 MDHEN, CDR2 SYDVKM. The CDR3 DNA reads TGTGCCAGCATTTCTCCAGGGAATCAGCCCCAGCATTTT. Residues: CASISPGNQPQHF.

J is TRBJ2-7 and V is TRBV6-1; TRBD1 matches at 9 bases. With 1 base clipped from V and 5 bases from J, the junction kept 3 bases outside the gene matches. This CDR3 is built from 14 residues. CDR1 and CDR2 from the germline V gene are MNHNS and SASEGT. The CDR3 sequence: CASSEVWDRDEQYF. For the CDR3, the DNA is TGTGCCAGCAGTGAAGTTTGGGACAGGGACGAGCAGTACTTC.

Sample share makes this clone medium-sized. The chain has TRBV19 and TRBJ2-2; the D is unclear. CDR3 size: 15 residues. Trimming took 4 bases from V and 5 from J, leaving 14 bases between them. Per germline, CDR1 LNHDA and CDR2 SQIVND (reference sequence). The CDR3 sequence is CASSTGRPRTGELFF. CDR3 bases: TGTGCCAGTAGTACAGGCCGACCCAGGACCGGGGAGCTGTTTTTT.

V and J are TRBV7-2 and TRBJ1-2, with 11 nucleotides matching TRBD1. The ends lost 5 bases at V and 1 base at J; junction bases unmatched: 9. Germline CDR1 and CDR2: SGHTA and FQGNSA. The CDR3 has 17 residues. The CDR3 loop reads CASSLDRGRIDNYGYTF. CDR3 DNA: TGTGCCAGCAGCCTGGACAGGGGGCGAATAGATAACTATGGCTACACCTTC.

The rearrangement uses TRBV6-5 and TRBJ1-2; tentatively, D is TRBD1 (5 bases). Per the germline V gene, CDR1 is MNHEY and CDR2 is SVGAGI. The CDR3 consists of 14 residues. The germline V and J ends were trimmed by 2 bases and 0 bases, with 7 bases remaining between them. In DNA form, the CDR3 reads TGTGCCAGCAGTTACAAAGGGGCTAACTATGGCTACACCTTC. This sequence encodes CASSYKGANYGYTF.